The entry that follows covers one T cell receptor beta chain sequence. How the authors handled the data: Nucleated cell number was recorded as an estimate derived from reference gene primer amplification. This table comes from immunoSEQ multiplex PCR, and its TCRdb copy is limited to in-frame clones, with some not included. Clone size and V and J calls were adopted from that table, with D and trimming inferred from the DNA. The table includes under 300,000 clones, approximately 90% detected once. This entry belongs to a study of blood T cell repertoires in COVID-19. Study context: Whether acute or convalescent, the COVID-19 samples came from the United States, Italy and Spain. T cells, B-cell-depleted T cells, or PBMCs supplied cDNA or gDNA.

Germline loops: CDR1 MNHEY, CDR2 SVGAGI. The CDR3 contains 12 residues. Trimming stripped 6 bases from V and 8 bases from J, with 8 bases between. The chain uses TRBV6-5 and TRBJ1-6; D gene uncertain. The source material was peripheral blood. The receptor's source is a woman between 25 and 40 years old with active or convalescent COVID-19. The CDR3 region is CASRRADSPLHF. The CDR3, as DNA: TGTGCCAGCAGACGTGCGGATTCACCCCTCCACTTT.